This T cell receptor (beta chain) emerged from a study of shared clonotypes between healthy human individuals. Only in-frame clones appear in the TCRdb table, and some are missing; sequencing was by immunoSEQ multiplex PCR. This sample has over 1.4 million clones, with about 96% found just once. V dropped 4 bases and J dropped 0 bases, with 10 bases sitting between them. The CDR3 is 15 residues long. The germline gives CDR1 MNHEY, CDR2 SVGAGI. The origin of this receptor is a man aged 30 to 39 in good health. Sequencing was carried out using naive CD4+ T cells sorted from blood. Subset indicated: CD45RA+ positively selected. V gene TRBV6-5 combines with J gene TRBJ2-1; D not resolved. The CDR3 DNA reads TGTGCCAGCAGTTTGACCTTACCCTCCTACAATGAGCAGTTCTTC. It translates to CASSLTLPSYNEQFF.